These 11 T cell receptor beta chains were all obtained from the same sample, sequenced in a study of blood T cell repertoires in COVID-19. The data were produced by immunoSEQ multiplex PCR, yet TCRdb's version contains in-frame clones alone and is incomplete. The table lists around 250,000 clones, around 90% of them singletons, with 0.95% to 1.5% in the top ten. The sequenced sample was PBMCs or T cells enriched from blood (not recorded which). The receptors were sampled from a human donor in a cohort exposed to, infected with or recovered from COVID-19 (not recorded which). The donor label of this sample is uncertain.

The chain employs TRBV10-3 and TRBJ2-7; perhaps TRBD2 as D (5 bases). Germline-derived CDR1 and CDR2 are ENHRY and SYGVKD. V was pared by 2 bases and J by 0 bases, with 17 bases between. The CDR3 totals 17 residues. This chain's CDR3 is CAISEPGWRTSSYEQYF. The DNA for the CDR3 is TGTGCCATCAGTGAGCCCGGGTGGAGGACCAGCTCCTACGAGCAGTACTTC.

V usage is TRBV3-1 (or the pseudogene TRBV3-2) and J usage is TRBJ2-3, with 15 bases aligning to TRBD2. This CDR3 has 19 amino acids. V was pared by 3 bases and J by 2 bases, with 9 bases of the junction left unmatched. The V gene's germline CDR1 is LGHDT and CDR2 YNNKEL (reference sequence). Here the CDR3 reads CASSHMGLAGGRPTDTQYF. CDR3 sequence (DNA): TGTGCCAGCAGCCACATGGGACTAGCGGGGGGCCGACCCACAGATACGCAGTATTTT.

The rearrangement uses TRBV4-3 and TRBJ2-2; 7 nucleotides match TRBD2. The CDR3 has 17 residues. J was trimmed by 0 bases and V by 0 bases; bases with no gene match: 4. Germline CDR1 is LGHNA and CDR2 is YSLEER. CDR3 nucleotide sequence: TGCGCCAGCAGCCAAGATCGGGCGGGGGCGAACACCGGGGAGCTGTTTTTT. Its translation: CASSQDRAGANTGELFF.

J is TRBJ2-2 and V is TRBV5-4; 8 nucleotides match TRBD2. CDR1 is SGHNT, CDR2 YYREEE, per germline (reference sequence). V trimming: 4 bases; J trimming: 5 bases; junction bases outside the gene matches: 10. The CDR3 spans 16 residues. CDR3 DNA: TGTGCCAGCAGCCGGGGGGGCTCTTCGAGAACCGGGGAGCTGTTTTTT. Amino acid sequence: CASSRGGSSRTGELFF. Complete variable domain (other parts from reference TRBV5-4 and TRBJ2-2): ETGVTQSPTHLIKTRGQQVTLRCSSQSGHNTVSWYQQALGQGPQFIFQYYREEENGRGNFPPRFSGLQFPNYSSELNVNALELDDSALYLCASSRGGSSRTGELFFGEGSRLTVL.

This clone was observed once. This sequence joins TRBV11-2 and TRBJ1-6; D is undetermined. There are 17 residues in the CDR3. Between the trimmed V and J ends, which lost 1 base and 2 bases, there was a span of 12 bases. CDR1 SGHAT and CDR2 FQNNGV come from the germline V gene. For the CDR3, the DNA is TGTGCCAGCAGCTTAGTGCGGGGAAACACCTATAATTCACCCCTCCACTTT. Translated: CASSLVRGNTYNSPLHF.

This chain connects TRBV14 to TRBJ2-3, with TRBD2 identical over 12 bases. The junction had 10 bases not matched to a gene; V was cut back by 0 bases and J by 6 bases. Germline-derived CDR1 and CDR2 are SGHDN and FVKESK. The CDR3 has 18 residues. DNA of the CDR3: TGTGCCAGCAGCCAAGATCTCCTAGCGGGGGGGTTTGCGGATACGCAGTATTTT. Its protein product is CASSQDLLAGGFADTQYF.

In DNA, the CDR3 is TGTGCCAGCAGCAGACAGGGAGTAAACTATGGCTACACCTTC. Protein: CASSRQGVNYGYTF. The V call is TRBV6-2 or TRBV6-3, the J call TRBJ1-2; 7 bases agree with TRBD1. CDR3 length: 14 amino acids. CDR1 and CDR2 (germline): MNHEY, SVGEGT. The J segment lost 2 bases and the V segment lost 6 bases, leaving 6 bases of the junction unmatched.

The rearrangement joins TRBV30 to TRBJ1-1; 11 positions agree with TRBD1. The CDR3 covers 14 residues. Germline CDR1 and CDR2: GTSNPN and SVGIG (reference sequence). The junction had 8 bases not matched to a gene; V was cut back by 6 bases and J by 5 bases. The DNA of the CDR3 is TGTGCCTGTGGGACAGGGGGGGGATGGACTGAAGCTTTCTTT. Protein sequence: CACGTGGGWTEAFF.

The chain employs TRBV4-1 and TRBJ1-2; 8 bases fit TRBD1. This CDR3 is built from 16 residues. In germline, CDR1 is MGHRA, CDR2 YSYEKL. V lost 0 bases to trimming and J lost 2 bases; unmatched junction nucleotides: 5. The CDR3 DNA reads TGCGCCAGCAGCCAAGAGCCAGGGGGCCGGAACTATGGCTACACCTTC. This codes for CASSQEPGGRNYGYTF.

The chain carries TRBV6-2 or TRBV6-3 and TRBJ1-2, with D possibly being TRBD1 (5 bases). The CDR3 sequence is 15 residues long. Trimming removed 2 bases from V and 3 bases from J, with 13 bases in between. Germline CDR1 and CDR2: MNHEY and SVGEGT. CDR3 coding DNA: TGTGCCAGCAGTTACCGCGGGGGATCAGACTATGGCTACACCTTC. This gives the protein CASSYRGGSDYGYTF.

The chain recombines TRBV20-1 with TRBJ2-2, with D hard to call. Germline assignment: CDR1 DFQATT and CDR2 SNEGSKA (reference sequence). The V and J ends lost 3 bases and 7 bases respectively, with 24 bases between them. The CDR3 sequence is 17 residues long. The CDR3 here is CSASPGGYRSRGGELFF. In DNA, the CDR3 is TGCAGTGCTAGTCCAGGTGGCTATCGAAGTCGTGGCGGGGAGCTGTTTTTT.